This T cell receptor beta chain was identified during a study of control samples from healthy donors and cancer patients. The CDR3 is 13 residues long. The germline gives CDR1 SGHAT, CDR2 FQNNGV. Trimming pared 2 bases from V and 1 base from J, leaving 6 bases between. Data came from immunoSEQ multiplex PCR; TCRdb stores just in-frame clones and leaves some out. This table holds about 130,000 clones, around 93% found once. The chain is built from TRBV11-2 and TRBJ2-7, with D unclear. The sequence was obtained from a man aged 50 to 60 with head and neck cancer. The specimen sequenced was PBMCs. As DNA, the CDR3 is TGTGCCAGCAGCTTAAGTGGGTCCTACGAGCAGTACTTC. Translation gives CASSLSGSYEQYF.